The clone carrying this TCR beta chain was seen more than once but under ten times. The antigen is unknown. The sample belongs to a study of PD-1 blockade in mismatch repair-deficient tumors. At the level of the study: Enrolled 2013-2016, patients had progressing, pretreated mismatch repair-deficient cancers of more than ten types.

Broader study findings: After pembrolizumab, tumor-resident clones rose rapidly, then generally contracted before radiologic responses.

The repertoire was sequenced with immunoSEQ multiplex PCR; TCRdb's copy has only in-frame clones and lacks some. The sample yields under 50,000 clones, approximately 83% seen once. All patients were mismatch repair deficient, assessed by either PCR or immunohistochemistry. TCR sequencing covered a few patients who responded to pembrolizumab. The CDR3 has 13 amino acids. CDR1 and CDR2 from the germline V gene are SQVTM and ANQGSEA. Unmatched junction bases numbered 7, after V lost 7 bases and J lost 2 bases. This specimen was PBMCs, taken 38 to 40 weeks after starting pembrolizumab. This chain uses TRBV29-1 with TRBJ2-7; 8 bases are a match to TRBD1. The receptor comes from an adult with mismatch repair-deficient cancer. The CDR3 is CSAAPGQAYEQYF. The CDR3 DNA follows: TGCAGCGCCGCTCCGGGACAGGCCTACGAGCAGTACTTC.